The 30 T cell receptor beta chains below come from one sample, sequenced in a study of blood T cell repertoires in COVID-19. Profiled with immunoSEQ multiplex PCR; TCRdb holds only in-frame clones, not every one. The data contain about 300,000 clones, around 92% of them singletons. Sequencing was carried out using PBMCs or T cells enriched from blood (not recorded which). Every receptor here comes from a woman aged 45 to 65 who had been exposed to COVID-19.

The rearrangement uses TRBV4-1 and TRBJ2-7; D is undetermined. Looked up from germline, CDR1 is MGHRA and CDR2 is YSYEKL. The V and J ends lost 0 bases and 0 bases respectively, with 9 bases between them. The CDR3 is 15 residues long. The CDR3 loop is CASSQDTVDSYEQYF. DNA for the CDR3: TGCGCCAGCAGCCAAGATACGGTTGACTCCTACGAGCAGTACTTC.

The J gene is TRBJ2-2, the V gene TRBV6-4; 11 bases line up with TRBD2. The CDR3 runs to 15 residues. V was clipped by 4 bases and J by 3 bases; unmatched bases: 1. The germline CDR1 and CDR2 sequences are MRHNA and SNTAGT. In nucleotides, the CDR3 is TGTGCCAGCAGTGCACTAGCGGGGGACACCGGGGAGCTGTTTTTT. It is translated as CASSALAGDTGELFF.

The chain employs TRBV28 and TRBJ1-2; 9 bases are shared with TRBD1. The CDR3 sequence is 14 residues long. V was pared by 3 bases and J by 7 bases, with 6 bases of the junction left unmatched. Germline assignment: CDR1 MDHEN and CDR2 SYDVKM. This chain's CDR3 is CASSFPGQGRGYTF. CDR3 DNA: TGTGCCAGCAGTTTCCCGGGACAGGGCCGTGGCTACACCTTC.

This clone was found once. The rearrangement uses TRBV10-3 and TRBJ2-7, with TRBD2 matching over 7 bases. V lost 3 bases and J lost 6; bases outside the gene matches: 8. The CDR3 runs 14 residues. Germline V gives CDR1 ENHRY, CDR2 SYGVKD. The CDR3 DNA reads TGTGCCATCAGTGATATGCAGGGAGGGAGCGAGCAGTACTTC. Translation: CAISDMQGGSEQYF.

The genes are TRBV19 and TRBJ1-3; D unclear. Between the trimmed V and J ends, which lost 5 bases and 2 bases, there was a span of 16 bases. The germline V gene encodes CDR1 LNHDA and CDR2 SQIVND (reference sequence). The CDR3 covers 16 residues. The chain's CDR3 is CASSVWTAPPGNTIYF. CDR3 in DNA: TGTGCCAGTAGTGTCTGGACTGCACCGCCTGGAAACACCATATATTTT.

The J gene is TRBJ1-1, the V gene TRBV19; 10 bases agree with TRBD1. The CDR3 has 15 amino acids. Looked up from germline, CDR1 is LNHDA and CDR2 is SQIVND (reference sequence). Germline trimming cut 6 bases from V and 3 bases from J; bases unmatched to any gene: 7. The CDR3 DNA follows: TGTGCCAGTAGGACCCAGACAGGGGGCGACACTGAAGCTTTCTTT. Its protein product is CASRTQTGGDTEAFF.

The rearrangement joins TRBV7-9 to TRBJ1-3, with 7 bases matching TRBD1. V lost 5 bases to trimming and J lost 4 bases; unmatched junction nucleotides: 5. Germline V gene data show CDR1 as SEHNR and CDR2 as FQNEAQ (reference sequence). This CDR3 spans 14 amino acids. CDR3 protein: CASSPADRGNTIYF. The CDR3 region has the DNA TGTGCCAGCAGCCCCGCGGACAGGGGAAACACCATATATTTT. Looking up the rest from reference TRBV7-9 and TRBJ1-3 gives the full variable domain: DTGVSQNPRHKITKRGQNVTFRCDPISEHNRLYWYRQTLGQGPEFLTYFQNEAQLEKSRLLSDRFSAERPKGSFSTLEIQRTEQGDSAMYLCASSPADRGNTIYFGEGSWLTVV.

This sequence joins TRBV19 and TRBJ2-7; TRBD2 might be the D (7 bases). Germline V gene sequence: CDR1 LNHDA, CDR2 SQIVND (reference sequence). The V end lost 3 bases, the J end lost 3 bases, and 12 bases lay between the germline ends. The CDR3 has 14 residues. CDR3 DNA sequence: TGTGCCAGTAGTATCCGGGGGGCCGACTACGAGCAGTACTTC. It encodes CASSIRGADYEQYF.

J is TRBJ2-3 and V is TRBV4-2, with 8 positions matching TRBD2. Losses at the gene ends were 5 bases for V and 5 bases for J; bases not matched to a gene: 15. This CDR3 has 17 residues. Germline V gene data show CDR1 as LGHNA and CDR2 as YNFKEQ. The CDR3 nucleotides read TGTGCCAGCAGCGAGCGCGGGGGGCCTCATCCTCAAGATACGCAGTATTTT. Protein: CASSERGGPHPQDTQYF.

V gene TRBV15 combines with J gene TRBJ2-1, with D perhaps TRBD1 (6 bases). The CDR3 runs to 14 residues. V was shortened by 8 bases and J by 0 bases, with 11 bases between the two germline ends. Germline V gives CDR1 LNHNV, CDR2 YYDKDF (reference sequence). CDR3 bases: TGTGCCACCGGAACAGGGAGCTCCTACAATGAGCAGTTCTTC. This sequence encodes CATGTGSSYNEQFF.

In its sample, this clone was seen a few times. The chain combines TRBV2 with TRBJ2-7; TRBD1 might be the D (5 bases). Germline V lookup: CDR1 SNHLY, CDR2 FYNNEI. The CDR3 is 14 amino acids. Trimming left V 10 bases short and J 0 bases short, with 16 bases between. Here the CDR3 DNA reads TGTGCCACTTCCAGGGATACTGCCTCCTACGAGCAGTACTTC. It yields the protein CATSRDTASYEQYF.

Here the CDR3 reads CASSLAAGGASHEAFF. CDR3 bases: TGTGCCAGCAGTTTAGCGGCAGGGGGCGCATCACATGAAGCTTTCTTT. The chain links TRBV28 to TRBJ1-1; 8 bases are shared with TRBD1. In germline, CDR1 is MDHEN, CDR2 SYDVKM. The CDR3 contains 16 residues. The V segment lost 2 bases and the J segment 7 bases; nucleotides outside the gene matches: 12.

The chain couples TRBV7-2 to TRBJ1-6; D might be TRBD1 (6 bases). Germline V gene lookup returns CDR1 SGHTA and CDR2 FQGNSA. This CDR3 is 18 amino acids long. Between the trimmed V and J ends, which lost 1 base and 5 bases, there was a span of 18 bases. The CDR3 is CASSLVLSWTANNSPLHF. The CDR3, as DNA: TGTGCCAGCAGCTTAGTACTCTCTTGGACAGCTAATAATTCACCCCTCCACTTT. Filled out from reference TRBV7-2 and TRBJ1-6, the complete variable domain reads GAGVSQSPSNKVTEKGKDVELRCDPISGHTALYWYRQSLGQGLEFLIYFQGNSAPDKSGLPSDRFSAERTGGSVSTLTIQRTQQEDSAVYLCASSLVLSWTANNSPLHFGNGTRLTVT.

The chain joins TRBV28 to TRBJ1-5; D ambiguous. The length of the CDR3 is 14 residues. The V gene's germline CDR1 is MDHEN and CDR2 SYDVKM. The ends were cut back, 3 bases at V and 5 bases at J, with 11 bases in the middle. The CDR3 loop is CASSFRGTDQPQHF. The DNA of the CDR3 is TGTGCCAGCAGTTTTCGGGGAACAGATCAGCCCCAGCATTTT.

This sequence joins TRBV16 and TRBJ1-2; possibly TRBD1 for D (6 bases). This CDR3 is 16 amino acids long. V lost 2 bases and J lost 4, with 17 bases in between. The V gene's germline CDR1 is KGHSY and CDR2 FQNENV. The CDR3 spells CASSQDQGTSGYGYTF. The CDR3 nucleotides are TGTGCCAGCAGCCAAGACCAGGGGACCTCTGGCTATGGCTACACCTTC.

This chain links TRBV7-2 with TRBJ1-3; 8 bases are a match to TRBD1. This CDR3 comprises 18 residues. V dropped 5 bases and J dropped 0; count of bases not matched to a gene: 12. In germline, CDR1 is SGHTA, CDR2 FQGNSA. The CDR3 loop is CASSRKISTGVSGNTIYF. CDR3 bases: TGTGCCAGCAGCCGGAAGATCTCGACAGGGGTCTCTGGAAACACCATATATTTT.

The CDR3 DNA follows: TGTGCCAGCACAAAGGACAACAAGCAGCCCCAGCATTTT. It encodes CASTKDNKQPQHF. This sequence joins TRBV7-8 and TRBJ1-5, with D perhaps matching TRBD1 (5 bases). CDR1 is SGHVS and CDR2 is FQNEAQ in the germline V gene. Trimming took 7 bases from V and 7 from J, leaving 14 bases between them. This CDR3 is built from 13 residues. Looking up the rest from reference TRBV7-8 and TRBJ1-5 gives the full variable domain: GAGVSQSPRYKVAKRGQDVALRCDPISGHVSLFWYQQALGQGPEFLTYFQNEAQLDKSGLPSDRFFAERPEGSVSTLKIQRTQQEDSAVYLCASTKDNKQPQHFGDGTRLSIL.

The chain combines TRBV14 with TRBJ2-7; 8 positions match TRBD1. Germline assignment: CDR1 SGHDN and CDR2 FVKESK. Trimming removed 1 base from V and 4 bases from J; junction bases left unmatched: 6. This CDR3 has 15 amino acids. CDR3 nucleotides: TGTGCCAGCAGCCAAGTTGCAGGGGGCTATTACGAGCAGTACTTC. Translating gives CASSQVAGGYYEQYF. Full variable domain (remainder filled in from reference TRBV14 and TRBJ2-7): EAGVTQFPSHSVIEKGQTVTLRCDPISGHDNLYWYRRVMGKEIKFLLHFVKESKQDESGMPNNRFLAERTGGTYSTLKVQPAELEDSGVYFCASSQVAGGYYEQYFGPGTRLTVT.

Turning to this clone: Other DNA sequences within the sample encode an identical CDR3. The rearrangement links TRBV6-1 to TRBJ1-5, with 7 nucleotides matching TRBD1. The V and J ends lost 2 bases and 0 bases, in that order; junction bases with no gene match: 1. The CDR3 runs 15 residues. Germline values: CDR1 MNHNS, CDR2 SASEGT. DNA for the CDR3: TGTGCCAGCAGTGAAAACAGGGGTAGCAATCAGCCCCAGCATTTT. This translates into CASSENRGSNQPQHF.

The chain couples TRBV20-1 to TRBJ2-5; the match to TRBD2 covers 10 bases. The trim removed 3 bases at V and 5 bases at J, leaving 9 bases unmatched. The CDR3 length is 15 residues. CDR1 is DFQATT, CDR2 SNEGSKA, per germline (reference sequence). The CDR3 sequence is CSASAGLAGVETQYF. The CDR3, as DNA: TGCAGTGCTAGTGCGGGGCTAGCGGGGGTGGAGACCCAGTACTTC.

The J gene is TRBJ2-2, the V gene TRBV5-6, with D unresolved. CDR3 size: 14 residues. Germline V CDR1 and CDR2: SGHDT, YYEEEE. Trimming removed 0 bases at V and 6 bases at J, with 9 bases between. The CDR3 DNA reads TGTGCCAGCAGCTTGGGACAATTCGCCGGGGAGCTGTTTTTT. It encodes CASSLGQFAGELFF.

In its sample, this clone was seen once. The J gene is TRBJ2-7, the V gene TRBV28; D perhaps matches TRBD2 (7 bases). Trimming removed 10 bases from V and 6 bases from J, with 16 bases in between. Germline CDR1 and CDR2: MDHEN and SYDVKM. CDR3 size: 12 residues. The CDR3 DNA reads as TGTGCCACAAGGGGGGGGCCCAGCGAGCAGTACTTC. It encodes CATRGGPSEQYF.

The V gene is TRBV11-2, the J gene TRBJ2-7; 7 bases line up with TRBD2. V trimming: 5 bases; J trimming: 2 bases; junction bases outside the gene matches: 9. Germline CDR1 SGHAT, CDR2 FQNNGV. There are 15 residues in the CDR3. DNA for the CDR3: TGTGCCAGCAGCCGGGACTACCTGGGAACCTACGAGCAGTACTTC. Its protein product is CASSRDYLGTYEQYF.

J is TRBJ2-2 and V is TRBV10-2, with 10 bases lining up with TRBD1. V shed 11 bases, J shed 7 bases, and the junction held 10 bases outside the gene matches. CDR1 and CDR2 (germline): WSHSY, SAAADI. The CDR3 spans 14 residues. The CDR3 DNA sequence: TGCGCCGGAGCAACGACAGGGGGCTTCGGGGAGCTGTTTTTT. Protein product: CAGATTGGFGELFF.

In this sample, this clone turned up once. The genes are TRBV7-6 and TRBJ2-1; 15 bases are a match to TRBD2. The CDR3 has 17 residues. The J segment lost 7 bases and the V segment lost 5 bases, leaving 9 bases of the junction unmatched. CDR1 and CDR2 (germline): SGHVS, FNYEAQ. CDR3 coding DNA: TGTGCCAGCAGCCTCACGGGACTAGCGGGGGGATTGAATGAGCAGTTCTTC. Its translation is CASSLTGLAGGLNEQFF. Together with reference TRBV7-6 and TRBJ2-1, the CDR3 gives the full variable domain: GAGVSQSPRYKVTKRGQDVALRCDPISGHVSLYWYRQALGQGPEFLTYFNYEAQQDKSGLPNDRFSAERPEGSISTLTIQRTEQRDSAMYRCASSLTGLAGGLNEQFFGPGTRLTVL.

This clone was counted a single time. The chain uses TRBV28 and TRBJ1-4; D is unresolved. Germline V lookup: CDR1 MDHEN, CDR2 SYDVKM. Trimming left V 8 bases short and J 0 bases short, with 13 bases between. CDR3 length: 15 amino acids. The CDR3 is CASATALATNEKLFF. The CDR3 DNA reads TGTGCCAGCGCCACTGCTCTTGCAACTAATGAAAAACTGTTTTTT. The complete variable domain, with remaining parts taken from reference TRBV28 and TRBJ1-4, reads DVKVTQSSRYLVKRTGEKVFLECVQDMDHENMFWYRQDPGLGLRLIYFSYDVKMKEKGDIPEGYSVSREKKERFSLILESASTNQTSMYLCASATALATNEKLFFGSGTQLSVL.

The genes are TRBV18 and TRBJ2-7, with D perhaps TRBD1 (6 bases). The CDR3 is 15 residues long. Germline CDR1 reads KGHSH; CDR2 reads LQKENI. Trimming cost V 3 bases and J 2 bases, with 14 bases left between them. The CDR3 sequence is CASSPTGPTTYEQYF. The CDR3 bases are TGTGCCAGCTCACCCACAGGGCCGACGACCTACGAGCAGTACTTC.

This chain joins TRBV10-3 and TRBJ2-1, with 9 bases that match TRBD1. The CDR3 loop spans 19 amino acids. V was clipped by 3 bases and J by 0 bases; unmatched bases: 12. Germline lookup yields CDR1 ENHRY and CDR2 SYGVKD. This CDR3 reads CAISEPGTGSPRSYNEQFF. The CDR3 nucleotides read TGTGCCATCAGTGAACCCGGGACAGGGTCCCCCCGCTCCTACAATGAGCAGTTCTTC.

This chain joins TRBV6-5 and TRBJ1-3; D is possibly TRBD1 (5 bases). Germline V gene sequence: CDR1 MNHEY, CDR2 SVGAGI. Trimming shortened V by 2 bases and J by 4 bases, and 15 bases separated the two germline ends. This CDR3 contains 16 residues. In DNA, the CDR3 is TGTGCCAGCAGTTACACGCAGGGAATTGTCGGAAACACCATATATTTT. Its translation is CASSYTQGIVGNTIYF.

J is TRBJ1-5 and V is TRBV7-8; D might be TRBD1 (6 bases). The germline V gene has CDR1 SGHVS and CDR2 FQNEAQ. This CDR3 has 13 amino acids. Trimming stripped 5 bases from V and 5 bases from J, with 10 bases between. The CDR3, as DNA: TGTGCCAGCAGCGACGCAGGGGATCAGCCCCAGCATTTT. Amino acids: CASSDAGDQPQHF.